This T cell receptor (beta chain) is drawn from a study of OX40 agonist ivuxolimab in advanced cancers. Here immunoSEQ multiplex PCR was the method, and the copy in TCRdb shows in-frame clones only, minus some. Seen here are 35,000 to 50,000 clones, approximately 90% observed once, and the top ten hold 9.5% to 15%. Per germline, CDR1 SGHVS and CDR2 FNYEAQ. The CDR3 spans 15 residues. Germline trimming cut 4 bases from V and 5 bases from J; bases unmatched to any gene: 4. Sampling of blood occurred at baseline, cycle 4 day 1, and cycle 7 day 1. This TCR derives from an adult with an advanced solid tumor such as melanoma, head and neck, liver or kidney cancer. This chain connects TRBV7-6 to TRBJ2-7; the match to TRBD2 covers 14 bases. The material was CD4+ or CD8+ T cells sorted from blood, obtained in a trial of the OX40 agonist ivuxolimab. The CDR3 protein is CASSSGLAGGNEQYF. CDR3 nucleotide sequence: TGTGCCAGCAGCTCCGGACTAGCGGGAGGAAACGAGCAGTACTTC.